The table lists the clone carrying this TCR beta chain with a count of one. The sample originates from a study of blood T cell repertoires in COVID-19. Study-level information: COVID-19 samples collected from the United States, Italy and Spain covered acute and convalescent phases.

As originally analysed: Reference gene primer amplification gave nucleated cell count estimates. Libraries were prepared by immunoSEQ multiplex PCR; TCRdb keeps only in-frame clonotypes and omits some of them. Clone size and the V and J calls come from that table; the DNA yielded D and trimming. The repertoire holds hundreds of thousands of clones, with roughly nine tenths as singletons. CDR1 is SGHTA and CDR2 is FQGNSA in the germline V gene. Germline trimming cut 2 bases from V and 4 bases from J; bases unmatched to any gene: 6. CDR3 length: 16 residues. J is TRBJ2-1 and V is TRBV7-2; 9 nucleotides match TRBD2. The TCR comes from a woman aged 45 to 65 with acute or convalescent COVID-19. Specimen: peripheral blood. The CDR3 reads CASSLSGGSYYNEQFF. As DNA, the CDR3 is TGTGCCAGCAGCTTAAGCGGGGGGTCCTATTACAATGAGCAGTTCTTC.